This entry lists 26 T cell receptor beta chains sequenced from one sample in a study of CD8 T cells in ankylosing spondylitis. Overall study results and limits: Apparently characteristic of ankylosing spondylitis blood was a TCR beta motif (eight highly homologous variants).

TCRdb re-analysed the 5' RACE reads in MiXCR, keeping a single row per CDR3 protein. Seen here are 470,000 or so distinct CDR3 sequences, about 25% observed once, and the top ten hold 0.89%. The antigens these receptors bind are not known. Sequences were obtained from blood, either unsorted or a sorted T cell fraction (not recorded which). The receptors come from a male donor with ankylosing spondylitis.

This clonotype has a single count. This sequence joins TRBV3-1 and TRBJ2-7; 8 bases fit TRBD2. The CDR3 loop spans 15 amino acids. Germline CDR1 is LGHDT and CDR2 is YNNKEL (reference sequence). The trim removed 0 bases at V and 5 bases at J, leaving 6 bases unmatched. CDR3 nucleotide sequence: TGTGCCAGCAGCCAAGATATTACTAGCGGCAACGAGCAGTACTTC. Translation: CASSQDITSGNEQYF.

This clonotype was seen only a few times. This sequence joins TRBV20-1 and TRBJ1-1; tentative D call: TRBD1 (6 bases). Trimming pared 3 bases from V and 3 bases from J, leaving 14 bases between. Germline CDR1 reads DFQATT; CDR2 reads SNEGSKA (reference sequence). The CDR3 consists of 14 residues. CDR3 DNA: TGCAGTGCTAGGGTGGCGGGGGCCGACACTGAAGCTTTCTTT. Its protein is CSARVAGADTEAFF.

The chain has TRBV3-1 and TRBJ2-1; 11 bases map to TRBD1. Germline CDR1 LGHDT, CDR2 YNNKEL (reference sequence). There are 14 residues in the CDR3. Unmatched junction bases numbered 7, after V lost 1 base and J lost 14 bases. CDR3 coding DNA: TGTGCCAGCAGCCAAGGCACCGGGACAGGGGGAAAGTTCTTC. Encoded protein: CASSQGTGTGGKFF.

Remarks on this clonotype: Germline and junction disagree at one end, which may indicate a read error. V gene TRBV5-1 combines with J gene TRBJ2-2; D is perhaps TRBD2 (5 bases). The CDR3 runs 14 residues. Germline values: CDR1 SGHRS, CDR2 YFSETQ. The CDR3 reads CASSLEKNTGELFF. CDR3 in DNA: TGCGCCAGCAGCTTGGAAAAAAACACCGGGGAGCTGTTCTTT.

This clonotype was seen a handful of times. The rearrangement links TRBV5-6 to TRBJ2-7; a weak D match, TRBD2 (6 bases). The CDR3 spans 15 residues. V was shortened by 0 bases and J by 3 bases, with 13 bases between the two germline ends. The germline CDR1 and CDR2 sequences are SGHDT and YYEEEE. This chain's CDR3 is CASSLGAGNLYEQYV. CDR3 sequence (DNA): TGTGCCAGCAGCTTGGGCGCGGGGAATCTCTACGAGCAGTACGTC.

The chain employs TRBV6-6 and TRBJ2-1, with D possibly TRBD1 on 5 matching bases. The V and J ends lost 6 bases and 8 bases respectively, with 14 bases between them. Germline assignment: CDR1 MNHNY and CDR2 SVGAGI (reference sequence). This CDR3 spans 13 amino acids. The CDR3 bases are TGTGCCAGCAGGGCCAAAGGGGCCCATGAGCAGTTCTTC. Translated: CASRAKGAHEQFF.

The rearrangement joins TRBV5-1 to TRBJ2-2, with TRBD1 matching over 7 bases. The CDR3 is made up of 16 amino acids. Losses at the gene ends were 0 bases for V and 1 base for J; bases not matched to a gene: 3. The germline V gene encodes CDR1 SGHRS and CDR2 YFSETQ. The CDR3 is CASSLDRGRNTGELFF. The CDR3 coding sequence is TGCGCCAGCAGCTTGGACAGGGGCAGGAACACCGGGGAGCTGTTTTTT.

The rearrangement joins TRBV19 to TRBJ2-2, with 11 bases lining up with TRBD1. J lost 6 bases, V lost 5 bases, and 8 bases had no gene match. The length of the CDR3 is 16 residues. CDR1 LNHDA and CDR2 SQIVND come from the germline V gene (reference sequence). CDR3 loop: CASSAGQGAGPGELFF. CDR3 nucleotides: TGTGCCAGTAGTGCAGGACAGGGGGCTGGACCCGGGGAGCTGTTTTTT. Drawing the rest from reference TRBV19 and TRBJ2-2, the complete variable domain is DGGITQSPKYLFRKEGQNVTLSCEQNLNHDAMYWYRQDPGQGLRLIYYSQIVNDFQKGDIAEGYSVSREKKESFPLTVTSAQKNPTAFYLCASSAGQGAGPGELFFGEGSRLTVL.

This clonotype was counted between two and nine times. The chain uses TRBV3-1 and TRBJ2-2, with 13 bases identical to TRBD2. J gave up 5 bases and V 4 bases, and 10 bases lay outside the gene matches. Looked up from germline, CDR1 is LGHDT and CDR2 is YNNKEL (reference sequence). This CDR3 comprises 18 residues. As DNA, the CDR3 is TGTGCCAGCAGCCTTGGACTAGCGGGAGAAGGGTGGACCGGGGAGCTGTTTTTT. Its protein is CASSLGLAGEGWTGELFF. Based on the CDR3 plus reference TRBV3-1 and TRBJ2-2, the full variable domain is DTAVSQTPKYLVTQMGNDKSIKCEQNLGHDTMYWYKQDSKKFLKIMFSYNNKELIINETVPNRFSPKSPDKAHLNLHINSLELGDSAVYFCASSLGLAGEGWTGELFFGEGSRLTVL.

This clonotype was found a few times. This CDR3 reads CASSLSRGGYEQYF. For the CDR3, the DNA is TGTGCCAGCAGTTTATCCCGGGGGGGTTACGAGCAGTACTTC. The chain uses TRBV27 and TRBJ2-7, with TRBD2 matching over 8 bases. There are 14 residues in the CDR3. With V trimmed by 0 bases and J by 4 bases, 2 bases remained unmatched. Germline CDR1 reads MNHEY; CDR2 reads SMNVEV (reference sequence).

V is TRBV10-2 and J is TRBJ2-1; TRBD1 is a possible D gene (6 bases). This CDR3 is 16 amino acids long. V was cut by 7 bases and J by 0 bases, with 16 bases left in between. CDR1 WSHSY and CDR2 SAAADI come from the germline V gene. The CDR3 DNA sequence: TGCGCCAGCATCGGGACATCTTCGAGCTCCTACAATGAGCAGTTCTTC. Its translation: CASIGTSSSSYNEQFF.

This clonotype was recorded a few times. The chain joins TRBV12-3 or TRBV12-4 to TRBJ2-1; TRBD2 aligns across 8 bases. V shed 10 bases, J shed 8 bases, and the junction held 7 bases outside the gene matches. The CDR3 runs to 12 residues. In nucleotides, the CDR3 is TGTGCCACCCGCCGGCGGGAGGATGAGCAGTTCTTC. The encoded protein is CATRRREDEQFF.

This clonotype has ten or more counts. The rearrangement joins TRBV15 to TRBJ2-1, with D maybe TRBD2 (6 bases). There are 16 residues in the CDR3. In germline, CDR1 is LNHNV, CDR2 YYDKDF (reference sequence). Between the trimmed V and J ends, which lost 5 bases and 10 bases, there was a span of 24 bases. For the CDR3, the DNA is TGTGCCACCAGCCCCCGACTAGTCGCTGGCGGTCGCGAGCAGTTCTTC. Its translation: CATSPRLVAGGREQFF.

The V and J genes are TRBV4-2 and TRBJ1-2; 7 bases are shared with TRBD1. CDR1 LGHNA and CDR2 YNFKEQ come from the germline V gene. The CDR3 extends over 15 amino acids. The junction had 10 bases not matched to a gene; V was cut back by 4 bases and J by 5 bases. CDR3 nucleotide sequence: TGTGCCAGCAGCCTCACTGCCAGGGGGGGTTATGGCTACACCTTC. This codes for CASSLTARGGYGYTF.

This clonotype was seen repeatedly, ten times or more. The rearrangement links TRBV5-1 to TRBJ2-3, with TRBD2 matching 13 bases. The CDR3 has 17 amino acids. Germline trimming cut 3 bases from V and 2 bases from J; bases unmatched to any gene: 6. Germline loops: CDR1 SGHRS, CDR2 YFSETQ. The CDR3 bases are TGCGCCAGCAGCTCGCTGGGACTAGCGGGACCCACAGATACGCAGTATTTT. This gives the protein CASSSLGLAGPTDTQYF.

The V and J genes are TRBV20-1 and TRBJ2-2, with D unresolved. Between the trimmed V and J ends, which lost 5 bases and 3 bases, there was a span of 16 bases. The CDR3 contains 15 residues. The germline V gene has CDR1 DFQATT and CDR2 SNEGSKA (reference sequence). The CDR3 DNA follows: TGCAGTGCTTCGGAACGCTCTAGGTACACCGGGGAGCTGTTTTTT. It yields the protein CSASERSRYTGELFF.

The chain has TRBV7-9 and TRBJ1-1, with D unresolved. CDR1 and CDR2 (germline): SEHNR, FQNEAQ (reference sequence). CDR3 size: 13 residues. The ends were cut back, 3 bases at V and 4 bases at J, with 9 bases in the middle. CDR3 residues: CASSFPVGTEAFF. The DNA of the CDR3 is TGTGCCAGCAGCTTTCCGGTGGGCACTGAAGCTTTCTTT. Looking up the rest from reference TRBV7-9 and TRBJ1-1 gives the full variable domain: DTGVSQNPRHKITKRGQNVTFRCDPISEHNRLYWYRQTLGQGPEFLTYFQNEAQLEKSRLLSDRFSAERPKGSFSTLEIQRTEQGDSAMYLCASSFPVGTEAFFGQGTRLTVV.

There are a few counts of this clonotype. The CDR3 DNA sequence: TGCGCCAGCAGCGGGCGGACAGGATCGGGCACTGAAGCTTTCTTT. Translating gives CASSGRTGSGTEAFF. V usage is TRBV5-1 and J usage is TRBJ1-1; TRBD1 agrees at 7 bases. Germline trimming cut 4 bases from V and 4 bases from J; bases unmatched to any gene: 10. CDR3 length: 15 amino acids. The V gene's germline CDR1 is SGHRS and CDR2 YFSETQ.

The gene calls are TRBV15 and TRBJ1-5; 11 bases map to TRBD1. Germline assignment: CDR1 LNHNV and CDR2 YYDKDF (reference sequence). The CDR3 runs 15 residues. With 3 bases clipped from V and 4 bases from J, the junction kept 2 bases outside the gene matches. The chain's CDR3 is CATSSGTGGNQPQHF. The CDR3 bases are TGTGCCACCAGCAGCGGGACAGGGGGAAATCAGCCCCAGCATTTT.

The genes are TRBV16 and TRBJ2-1; the match to TRBD1 covers 9 bases. V lost 3 bases to trimming and J lost 7 bases; unmatched junction nucleotides: 7. The V gene's germline CDR1 is KGHSY and CDR2 FQNENV. The CDR3 covers 15 residues. CDR3 bases: TGTGCCAGCAGCCACCCGGGACAGGGTATAAATGAGCAGTTCTTC. This translates into CASSHPGQGINEQFF.

The DNA of the CDR3 is TGCAGTGCTAGAGGTACCTTAGGCACCGGGACAGCGAACACTGAAGCTTTCTTT. Translated: CSARGTLGTGTANTEAFF. This chain joins TRBV20-1 and TRBJ1-1; 7 bases are shared with TRBD1. The CDR3 loop spans 18 amino acids. Germline CDR1 and CDR2: DFQATT and SNEGSKA (reference sequence). Trimming removed 1 base from V and 1 base from J; junction bases left unmatched: 15.

In its sample, this clonotype was seen a few times. The chain links TRBV24-1 to TRBJ1-2, with TRBD1 as a possible D gene (6 bases). Trimming removed 7 bases from V and 3 bases from J, with 20 bases in between. The CDR3 length is 16 residues. From germline, CDR1 is KGHDR and CDR2 SFDVKD. The CDR3, as DNA: TGTGCCACCAGGCCCCCACCCGACAGGTCTGACTATGGCTACACCTTC. It translates to CATRPPPDRSDYGYTF.

The V call is TRBV19, the J call TRBJ2-5; 7 bases map to TRBD2. The length of the CDR3 is 15 residues. V was pared by 5 bases and J by 2 bases, with 8 bases of the junction left unmatched. The germline V gene encodes CDR1 LNHDA and CDR2 SQIVND (reference sequence). The CDR3 DNA reads as TGTGCCAGTAGTCGCAGCGGGACCCTACAAGAGACCCAGTACTTC. Translation gives CASSRSGTLQETQYF.

The J gene is TRBJ1-2, the V gene TRBV20-1, with TRBD1 as a possible D gene (5 bases). V dropped 5 bases and J dropped 3 bases, with 31 bases sitting between them. Germline V gene data show CDR1 as DFQATT and CDR2 as SNEGSKA (reference sequence). The CDR3 consists of 19 residues. CDR3 amino acids: CSAPDWLGPRKGTYYGYTF. In DNA form, the CDR3 reads TGCAGTGCTCCGGACTGGCTGGGGCCCCGTAAAGGGACTTACTATGGCTACACCTTC.

The rearrangement joins TRBV7-9 to TRBJ2-5; D possibly corresponds to TRBD1 (6 bases). The CDR3 runs to 16 residues. Per the germline V gene, CDR1 is SEHNR and CDR2 is FQNEAQ (reference sequence). V dropped 2 bases and J dropped 5 bases, with 18 bases sitting between them. The CDR3 reads CASSLTWDNAGETQYF. CDR3 nucleotide sequence: TGTGCCAGCAGCTTAACTTGGGACAATGCTGGGGAGACCCAGTACTTC. The complete variable domain, with remaining parts taken from reference TRBV7-9 and TRBJ2-5, reads DTGVSQNPRHKITKRGQNVTFRCDPISEHNRLYWYRQTLGQGPEFLTYFQNEAQLEKSRLLSDRFSAERPKGSFSTLEIQRTEQGDSAMYLCASSLTWDNAGETQYFGPGTRLLVL.

This chain uses TRBV7-8 with TRBJ2-7; 9 bases agree with TRBD1. The CDR3 loop spans 15 amino acids. Unmatched junction bases numbered 6, after V lost 5 bases and J lost 1 base. Germline CDR1 and CDR2: SGHVS and FQNEAQ. CDR3 in amino acids: CASSAGTGRSYEQYV. The CDR3, as DNA: TGTGCCAGCAGCGCCGGGACAGGGAGGTCCTACGAGCAGTACGTC.